This is a list of T cell receptor beta chains from one sample in a study of blood T cell repertoires in COVID-19. Sequencing used immunoSEQ multiplex PCR; TCRdb keeps in-frame clones, though not all of them. The data contain more than 150,000 clones, around 79% of them singletons. The sequenced sample was PBMCs or T cells enriched from blood (not recorded which). Source of these receptors: a man aged 45-65 years who had recovered from COVID-19. Each CDR3 is given with its conserved first and last residue. Fields, in order: CDR3 protein, CDR3 DNA, D gene, J gene, V gene, clone size. D genes are given only for firm matches. Clone size, where shown, is once, few, many, or a class for clones that have expanded.

cdr3_aa: CASSSRPGQGAYEQYF; cdr3_nt: TGTGCCAGCAGTTCCAGACCGGGACAGGGGGCCTACGAGCAGTACTTC; d_call: TRBD1; j_call: TRBJ2-7; v_call: TRBV27; clone_size: once
cdr3_aa: CATSRGSSGADTQYF; cdr3_nt: TGTGCCACCAGCAGAGGAAGTAGCGGGGCGGATACGCAGTATTTT; d_call: TRBD2; j_call: TRBJ2-3; v_call: TRBV15; clone_size: -
cdr3_aa: CASSLERLAGLLLEQFF; cdr3_nt: TGTGCCAGCAGCTTAGAAAGGCTAGCGGGCCTCCTCCTCGAGCAGTTCTTC; d_call: TRBD2; j_call: TRBJ2-1; v_call: TRBV7-2; clone_size: -
cdr3_aa: CASNEATNEKLFF; cdr3_nt: TGTGCCAGTAACGAGGCAACTAATGAAAAACTGTTTTTT; d_call: -; j_call: TRBJ1-4; v_call: TRBV19; clone_size: once
cdr3_aa: CASRPGTGNTGELFF; cdr3_nt: TGTGCCAGTAGGCCGGGGACAGGGAACACCGGGGAGCTGTTTTTT; d_call: TRBD1; j_call: TRBJ2-2; v_call: TRBV19; clone_size: -
cdr3_aa: CASSRPGQGSEKLFF; cdr3_nt: TGTGCCAGCAGCCGCCCGGGACAGGGGAGCGAAAAACTGTTTTTT; d_call: TRBD1; j_call: TRBJ1-4; v_call: TRBV3-1/TRBV3-2; clone_size: -
cdr3_aa: CASSLVPDYEQYF; cdr3_nt: TGTGCCAGCAGCTTAGTGCCAGACTACGAGCAGTACTTC; d_call: -; j_call: TRBJ2-7; v_call: TRBV7-9; clone_size: -
cdr3_aa: CASSLEGLASVRASTDTQYF; cdr3_nt: TGCGCCAGCAGCTTAGAAGGGTTGGCTAGCGTACGAGCTAGCACAGATACGCAGTATTTT; d_call: -; j_call: TRBJ2-3; v_call: TRBV5-1; clone_size: -
cdr3_aa: CASSSDDSGQGSPLHF; cdr3_nt: TGTGCCAGCAGCTCCGACGATTCGGGACAGGGCTCACCCCTCCACTTT; d_call: TRBD1; j_call: TRBJ1-6; v_call: TRBV7-9; clone_size: -
cdr3_aa: CAISELQGNTEAFF; cdr3_nt: TGTGCCATCAGTGAACTACAGGGAAACACTGAAGCTTTCTTT; d_call: -; j_call: TRBJ1-1; v_call: TRBV10-3; clone_size: -
cdr3_aa: CASSGGTSNDQETQYF; cdr3_nt: TGTGCCAGCAGCGGCGGGACTAGCAACGACCAAGAGACCCAGTACTTC; d_call: TRBD2; j_call: TRBJ2-5; v_call: TRBV5-4; clone_size: -
cdr3_aa: CASTRGSSAVRTDTQYF; cdr3_nt: TGTGCCAGCACTCGCGGGAGTAGCGCGGTACGCACAGATACGCAGTATTTT; d_call: TRBD2; j_call: TRBJ2-3; v_call: TRBV27; clone_size: -
cdr3_aa: CASSLAGVTDTQYF; cdr3_nt: TGTGCCAGCAGCTTAGCGGGAGTCACAGATACGCAGTATTTT; d_call: -; j_call: TRBJ2-3; v_call: TRBV7-7; clone_size: -
cdr3_aa: CASSVFGGSAGELFF; cdr3_nt: TGTGCCAGCAGCGTATTTGGGGGCTCGGCCGGGGAGCTGTTTTTT; d_call: -; j_call: TRBJ2-2; v_call: TRBV9; clone_size: -
cdr3_aa: CSARVVSEQFF; cdr3_nt: TGCAGTGCTAGAGTGGTGAGTGAGCAGTTCTTC; d_call: -; j_call: TRBJ2-1; v_call: TRBV20-1; clone_size: few
cdr3_aa: CASSLTNSYEQYF; cdr3_nt: TGTGCCAGCAGTTTGACAAACTCCTACGAGCAGTACTTC; d_call: -; j_call: TRBJ2-7; v_call: TRBV28; clone_size: -
cdr3_aa: CASSLGGASNEQFF; cdr3_nt: TGTGCCAGCAGCTTAGGGGGCGCATCCAATGAGCAGTTCTTC; d_call: -; j_call: TRBJ2-1; v_call: TRBV11-3; clone_size: -
cdr3_aa: CASRPRQSREQYF; cdr3_nt: TGTGCCAGCAGACCGCGACAGTCGAGGGAGCAGTACTTC; d_call: -; j_call: TRBJ2-7; v_call: TRBV6-5; clone_size: many
cdr3_aa: CASSGGRPLNTEAFF; cdr3_nt: TGTGCCAGCAGCGGTGGCAGGCCCTTGAACACTGAAGCTTTCTTT; d_call: -; j_call: TRBJ1-1; v_call: TRBV27; clone_size: -
cdr3_aa: CSARREKLFF; cdr3_nt: TGCAGTGCTAGACGGGAAAAACTGTTTTTT; d_call: -; j_call: TRBJ1-4; v_call: TRBV20-1; clone_size: -
cdr3_aa: CASSETSGGYNEQFF; cdr3_nt: TGCGCCAGCAGCGAGACTAGCGGCGGTTACAATGAGCAGTTCTTC; d_call: TRBD2; j_call: TRBJ2-1; v_call: TRBV5-1; clone_size: few
cdr3_aa: CASSLAVLVTDTQYF; cdr3_nt: TGCGCCAGCAGCTTGGCCGTATTAGTCACAGATACGCAGTATTTT; d_call: -; j_call: TRBJ2-3; v_call: TRBV5-1; clone_size: -
cdr3_aa: CASSVQGLGGEQYF; cdr3_nt: TGTGCCAGCTCAGTTCAGGGACTAGGGGGCGAGCAGTACTTC; d_call: TRBD2; j_call: TRBJ2-7; v_call: TRBV18; clone_size: -
cdr3_aa: CASSLVDGGHTNGQFF; cdr3_nt: TGTGCCAGCAGCTTAGTAGACGGGGGGCATACGAATGGGCAGTTCTTC; d_call: -; j_call: TRBJ2-1; v_call: TRBV7-6; clone_size: once
cdr3_aa: CAWSTGQGGTDTQYF; cdr3_nt: TGTGCCTGGTCAACGGGACAGGGAGGCACAGATACGCAGTATTTT; d_call: TRBD1; j_call: TRBJ2-3; v_call: TRBV30; clone_size: -
cdr3_aa: CASNRQGYGYTF; cdr3_nt: TGTGCCAGCAACCGACAGGGATATGGCTACACCTTC; d_call: TRBD1; j_call: TRBJ1-2; v_call: TRBV2; clone_size: -
cdr3_aa: CASLDLLAERSSYNEQFF; cdr3_nt: TGTGCCAGCCTTGATTTGCTAGCGGAGAGGAGCTCCTACAATGAGCAGTTCTTC; d_call: TRBD2; j_call: TRBJ2-1; v_call: TRBV11-2; clone_size: -
cdr3_aa: CASSAFRDRSNYGYTF; cdr3_nt: TGTGCCAGCAGTGCTTTCCGGGACAGAAGTAACTATGGCTACACCTTC; d_call: TRBD1; j_call: TRBJ1-2; v_call: TRBV6-6; clone_size: -
cdr3_aa: CASSSRGALRDTYGYTF; cdr3_nt: TGTGCCAGCAGTTCCCGTGGGGCTTTGCGTGATACCTATGGCTACACCTTC; d_call: -; j_call: TRBJ1-2; v_call: TRBV27; clone_size: -
cdr3_aa: CASSLVDRGAYGYTF; cdr3_nt: TGTGCCAGCAGCTTGGTCGACAGGGGTGCCTATGGCTACACCTTC; d_call: TRBD1; j_call: TRBJ1-2; v_call: TRBV7-9; clone_size: -
cdr3_aa: CASRAVWSNQPQHF; cdr3_nt: TGTGCCAGCAGGGCCGTATGGAGCAATCAGCCCCAGCATTTT; d_call: -; j_call: TRBJ1-5; v_call: TRBV28; clone_size: -
cdr3_aa: CASSKAGVGTDTQYF; cdr3_nt: TGTGCCAGCAGCAAAGCGGGGGTGGGCACAGATACGCAGTATTTT; d_call: TRBD2; j_call: TRBJ2-3; v_call: TRBV7-2; clone_size: -
cdr3_aa: CASSYTSGDEQYF; cdr3_nt: TGCGCCAGCAGCTATACTAGCGGGGACGAGCAGTACTTC; d_call: TRBD2; j_call: TRBJ2-7; v_call: TRBV5-1; clone_size: -
cdr3_aa: CASTDRAHQPQHF; cdr3_nt: TGTGCCAGCACCGACAGGGCACATCAGCCCCAGCATTTT; d_call: TRBD1; j_call: TRBJ1-5; v_call: TRBV6-5; clone_size: once
cdr3_aa: CASSQDMGSGTVFHEQFF; cdr3_nt: TGTGCCAGCAGCCAAGATATGGGATCCGGGACAGTATTCCATGAGCAGTTCTTC; d_call: TRBD1; j_call: TRBJ2-1; v_call: TRBV14; clone_size: -
cdr3_aa: CASSLDDRKDQPQHF; cdr3_nt: TGCGCCAGCAGCTTGGATGACAGGAAGGATCAGCCCCAGCATTTT; d_call: -; j_call: TRBJ1-5; v_call: TRBV5-1; clone_size: -
cdr3_aa: CASSEPGQRGPNYGYTF; cdr3_nt: TGTGCCAGCAGTGAACCGGGACAGAGAGGACCTAACTATGGCTACACCTTC; d_call: TRBD1; j_call: TRBJ1-2; v_call: TRBV6-1; clone_size: -
cdr3_aa: CASSEDRLEVVNEQFF; cdr3_nt: TGTGCCAGCAGTGAAGATCGGCTAGAAGTCGTCAATGAGCAGTTCTTC; d_call: -; j_call: TRBJ2-1; v_call: TRBV6-1; clone_size: -
cdr3_aa: CASSQVSAGGRETQYF; cdr3_nt: TGTGCCAGCAGCCAAGTATCAGCGGGAGGGAGAGAGACCCAGTACTTC; d_call: TRBD2; j_call: TRBJ2-5; v_call: TRBV3-1/TRBV3-2; clone_size: -
cdr3_aa: CASILGQGTETQYF; cdr3_nt: TGTGCCAGCATCCTGGGACAGGGCACAGAGACCCAGTACTTC; d_call: TRBD1; j_call: TRBJ2-5; v_call: TRBV7-9; clone_size: -
cdr3_aa: CSVGGGAGGYTF; cdr3_nt: TGCAGCGTTGGGGGAGGGGCCGGCGGCTACACCTTC; d_call: -; j_call: TRBJ1-2; v_call: TRBV29-1; clone_size: once
cdr3_aa: CASDPAAGGQGYETQYF; cdr3_nt: TGTGCCAGCGACCCCGCCGCAGGGGGACAGGGCTATGAGACCCAGTACTTC; d_call: TRBD1; j_call: TRBJ2-5; v_call: TRBV28; clone_size: -
cdr3_aa: CASSLSGAEAFF; cdr3_nt: TGCGCCAGCAGCTTGTCAGGGGCTGAAGCTTTCTTT; d_call: -; j_call: TRBJ1-1; v_call: TRBV5-1; clone_size: -
cdr3_aa: CAWNFDREVNVLTF; cdr3_nt: TGTGCCTGGAATTTCGATCGGGAAGTAAACGTCCTGACTTTC; d_call: -; j_call: TRBJ2-6; v_call: TRBV30; clone_size: -
cdr3_aa: CASSQDGGAGTIYF; cdr3_nt: TGTGCCAGCAGCCAAGATGGGGGCGCGGGCACCATATATTTT; d_call: -; j_call: TRBJ1-3; v_call: TRBV4-2; clone_size: -
cdr3_aa: CASSPSGGTEAFF; cdr3_nt: TGTGCCAGTAGCCCCTCTGGGGGGACTGAAGCTTTCTTT; d_call: -; j_call: TRBJ1-1; v_call: TRBV19; clone_size: -
cdr3_aa: CASSLVAGSSTDTQYF; cdr3_nt: TGTGCCAGCAGCTTGGTTGCGGGCTCTAGCACAGATACGCAGTATTTT; d_call: -; j_call: TRBJ2-3; v_call: TRBV5-4; clone_size: -
cdr3_aa: CASSLRDLGMRETQYF; cdr3_nt: TGTGCCAGCAGCTTAAGGGACTTAGGGATGAGGGAGACCCAGTACTTC; d_call: -; j_call: TRBJ2-5; v_call: TRBV7-8; clone_size: -
cdr3_aa: CASTGTSGFYEQYF; cdr3_nt: TGTGCCAGCACCGGGACTAGCGGGTTTTACGAGCAGTACTTC; d_call: TRBD2; j_call: TRBJ2-7; v_call: TRBV28; clone_size: -
cdr3_aa: CASSLRVGEDTIYF; cdr3_nt: TGTGCCAGCAGCTTAAGGGTAGGGGAGGACACCATATATTTT; d_call: -; j_call: TRBJ1-3; v_call: TRBV7-9; clone_size: -
cdr3_aa: CASRQGGFGYNEQFF; cdr3_nt: TGTGCCAGCAGGCAAGGGGGTTTCGGGTACAATGAGCAGTTCTTC; d_call: -; j_call: TRBJ2-1; v_call: TRBV7-9; clone_size: few
cdr3_aa: CASSLDGGLNEQFF; cdr3_nt: TGCGCCAGCAGCTTGGACGGGGGGCTCAATGAGCAGTTCTTC; d_call: -; j_call: TRBJ2-1; v_call: TRBV5-1; clone_size: -
cdr3_aa: CASSFGGQHAAFF; cdr3_nt: TGCGCCAGCAGCTTTGGGGGACAGCACGCAGCTTTCTTT; d_call: TRBD1; j_call: TRBJ1-1; v_call: TRBV5-1; clone_size: once
cdr3_aa: CASSPSTSGYEQYF; cdr3_nt: TGTGCCAGCAGTCCGTCGACTAGCGGCTACGAGCAGTACTTC; d_call: TRBD2; j_call: TRBJ2-7; v_call: TRBV27; clone_size: -
cdr3_aa: CSRDRYNSPLHF; cdr3_nt: TGCAGCAGAGACAGGTATAATTCACCCCTCCACTTT; d_call: -; j_call: TRBJ1-6; v_call: TRBV29-1; clone_size: -
cdr3_aa: CASSEGQRLTGELFF; cdr3_nt: TGTGCCAGCAGTGAGGGACAGAGACTCACCGGGGAGCTGTTTTTT; d_call: TRBD1; j_call: TRBJ2-2; v_call: TRBV6-1; clone_size: -